What follows is one T cell receptor (beta chain) and its context. The data stem from a study of blood T cell repertoires in COVID-19. Across the whole study: Material from acute and convalescent COVID-19 was sourced from the United States, Italy and Spain. From T cells, B-cell-depleted T cells, or PBMCs came the material, which was cDNA or gDNA.

Profiled with immunoSEQ multiplex PCR; TCRdb holds only in-frame clones, not every one. The data show 90,000 or so clones, around 89% seen once. The sample taken for sequencing was peripheral blood. The sequence derives from a woman of 80 years or more with active or convalescent COVID-19.

The CDR3 loop reads CASSVARTPGEQFF. The CDR3 DNA follows: TGTGCCAGCAGCGTAGCTAGAACTCCCGGTGAGCAGTTCTTC. The chain recombines TRBV9 with TRBJ2-1; D unclear. With 0 bases removed from V and 9 bases from J, the gap between germline ends came to 13 bases. Germline V gene lookup returns CDR1 SGDLS and CDR2 YYNGEE. This CDR3 contains 14 residues.